Sequencing of this T cell receptor (beta chain) was carried out in a study of cytomegalovirus exposure and HLA in healthy donors. The CDR3 loop spans 11 amino acids. Per germline, CDR1 DFQATT and CDR2 SNEGSKA (reference sequence). V lost 4 bases and J lost 11, with 14 bases in between. TCRdb keeps only in-frame clones here, not all; method: immunoSEQ multiplex PCR. The sample yields some 170,000 clones, nearly 90% seen once. Donors came from a validation cohort of 90 to 150 subjects, distinct from the first 666-subject cohort. The gene calls are TRBV20-1 and TRBJ1-1; a weak D match, TRBD1 (5 bases). The sample taken for sequencing was PBMCs. The TCR was taken from a woman younger than 35 in good health and CMV-seropositive. CDR3 sequence: CSAIRQGRAFF. The CDR3 DNA sequence: TGCAGTGCTATCAGGCAGGGTAGGGCTTTCTTT.